A selection of T cell receptor beta chains follows, all from one sample in a study of T cell responses to AZD1222 COVID-19 vaccine. TCRdb's table, derived via immunoSEQ multiplex PCR, lists solely in-frame clones and lacks some. The sample comprises about 100,000 clones, about 83% of which are singletons, and 15% to 20% rests with the top ten. The input for sequencing was peripheral blood, taken on day 0 of AZD1222 vaccination. These receptors were collected from an adult in good health. CDR3s include the opening cysteine and the closing phenylalanine or tryptophan. D genes are given only for firm matches. Size is omitted from some rows. Given values are once, few, many or a class for expanded clones.

J: TRBJ2-7
D: .
V: TRBV6-5
size: .
DNA: TGTGCCAGCAGGACCGGGACGCTTCGGGCCTACGAGCAGTACTTC
CDR3: CASRTGTLRAYEQYF

J: TRBJ2-2
D: TRBD1
V: TRBV18
size: .
DNA: TGTGCCAGCTCAATGGTGCGGGACAGGGAAACCGGGGAGCTGTTTTTT
CDR3: CASSMVRDRETGELFF

J: TRBJ1-1
D: .
V: TRBV3-1/TRBV3-2
size: .
DNA: TGTGCCAGCAGCCAAGCCCCGGGACCGACGAACACTGAAGCTTTCTTT
CDR3: CASSQAPGPTNTEAFF

J: TRBJ1-6
D: TRBD1
V: TRBV5-1
size: .
DNA: TGCGCCAGCCGAACAGGGACAGCCGACTCCTATAATTCACCCCTCCACTTT
CDR3: CASRTGTADSYNSPLHF

J: TRBJ2-3
D: TRBD2
V: TRBV7-3
size: .
DNA: TGTGCCAGCAGCAATAAAAGACTAGCGGGGGAAACAGATACGCAGTATTTT
CDR3: CASSNKRLAGETDTQYF

J: TRBJ1-1
D: .
V: TRBV7-9
size: .
DNA: TGTGCCAGCAGCCCCGGGGACACTGAAGCTTTCTTT
CDR3: CASSPGDTEAFF

J: TRBJ2-1
D: TRBD2
V: TRBV3-1/TRBV3-2
size: .
DNA: TGTGCCAGCAGCCTCAGCGGGAGGGCCGTCAATGAGCAGTTCTTC
CDR3: CASSLSGRAVNEQFF

J: TRBJ1-5
D: .
V: TRBV19
size: .
DNA: TGTGCCAGTAGTCCTCCCTTACAGCCCCAGCATTTT
CDR3: CASSPPLQPQHF

J: TRBJ2-2
D: TRBD1
V: TRBV19
size: .
DNA: TGTGCCACCCGGACAGGGGGAAGAAGCGGGGAGCTGTTTTTT
CDR3: CATRTGGRSGELFF

J: TRBJ1-1
D: TRBD1
V: TRBV12-5
size: .
DNA: TGTGCTAGTGGCCTTAGACAGGGGACTGAAGCTTTCTTT
CDR3: CASGLRQGTEAFF

J: TRBJ1-1
D: .
V: TRBV19
size: .
DNA: TGTGCCAGTAGTATCTCTCTAGACCCGATTAAAGCTTTCTTT
CDR3: CASSISLDPIKAFF

J: TRBJ2-5
D: .
V: TRBV10-3
size: .
DNA: TGTGCCATCAGTTCGATACAGAGTGAAGAGACCCAGTACTTC
CDR3: CAISSIQSEETQYF

J: TRBJ2-1
D: TRBD2
V: TRBV11-2
size: .
DNA: TGTGCCAGCAGCTTCGGGGGGGCATCCTACAATGAGCAGTTCTTC
CDR3: CASSFGGASYNEQFF

J: TRBJ2-3
D: .
V: TRBV5-4
size: .
DNA: TGTGCCAGCAGCTCATCCCGTTGGGGGTCACCAAGGGGTACAGATACGCAGTATTTT
CDR3: CASSSSRWGSPRGTDTQYF

J: TRBJ1-1
D: .
V: TRBV18
size: .
DNA: TGTGCCAGCTCACCGGACTTCCGGGGCACTGAAGCTTTCTTT
CDR3: CASSPDFRGTEAFF

J: TRBJ2-2
D: TRBD2
V: TRBV24-1
size: .
DNA: TGTGCCACCAGTGACCCTTTTAGCGGGTTTGGCACCGGGGAGCTGTTTTTT
CDR3: CATSDPFSGFGTGELFF

J: TRBJ1-6
D: TRBD1
V: TRBV3-1/TRBV3-2
size: .
DNA: TGTGCCAGCAGCCTCCCGGGACAGAAAAATTCACCCCTCCACTTT
CDR3: CASSLPGQKNSPLHF

J: TRBJ2-3
D: TRBD1
V: TRBV28
size: .
DNA: TGTGCCAGCAGGCCTAACCGGGACAGGGGAAACACAGATACGCAGTATTTT
CDR3: CASRPNRDRGNTDTQYF

J: TRBJ2-7
D: TRBD1
V: TRBV27
size: .
DNA: TGTGCCAGCAGACCCGGGACAGCTTCCATCTACGAGCAGTACTTC
CDR3: CASRPGTASIYEQYF

J: TRBJ2-5
D: .
V: TRBV3-1/TRBV3-2
size: .
DNA: TGTGCCAGCAGCCAAGATGCTAGGCCCGAGGGGACCCAGTACTTC
CDR3: CASSQDARPEGTQYF

J: TRBJ2-2
D: TRBD1
V: TRBV27
size: .
DNA: TGTGCCAGCAGTTTAGGACAGGCAAACACCGGGGAGCTGTTTTTT
CDR3: CASSLGQANTGELFF

J: TRBJ2-7
D: TRBD2
V: TRBV11-3
size: .
DNA: TGTGCCAGCAGCTTAACTAGCGGGACTCTCTACGAGCAGTACTTC
CDR3: CASSLTSGTLYEQYF

J: TRBJ1-3
D: TRBD1
V: TRBV11-2
size: .
DNA: TGTGCCAGCAGCAAAGACAGGGGGCTTTTGTCCTCTGGAAACACCATATATTTT
CDR3: CASSKDRGLLSSGNTIYF

J: TRBJ1-3
D: TRBD1
V: TRBV7-7
size: .
DNA: TGTGCCAGCAGCTCGGACAGGGGAAACACCATATATTTT
CDR3: CASSSDRGNTIYF

J: TRBJ1-2
D: .
V: TRBV25-1
size: .
DNA: TGTGCCAGCAGTGAACAGGGGCCCTTGGGAGGCTACACCTTC
CDR3: CASSEQGPLGGYTF

J: TRBJ2-7
D: TRBD1
V: TRBV7-2
size: .
DNA: TGTGCCAGCAGCCCGGCCGGTATAGGGGGCTACTACGAGCAGTACTTC
CDR3: CASSPAGIGGYYEQYF

J: TRBJ2-3
D: .
V: TRBV2
size: .
DNA: TGTGCCAGCAGTGGATTTTTTGCACAGCCCGGCACAGATACGCAGTATTTT
CDR3: CASSGFFAQPGTDTQYF

J: TRBJ1-2
D: TRBD1
V: TRBV7-2
size: .
DNA: TGTGCCAGCAGTCTCCGGGACAGGGCATCCTCTAACTATGGCTACACCTTC
CDR3: CASSLRDRASSNYGYTF

J: TRBJ1-5
D: .
V: TRBV12-3/TRBV12-4
size: .
DNA: TGTGCCAGCAGGAGAAGCAATCAGCCCCAGCATTTT
CDR3: CASRRSNQPQHF

J: TRBJ1-4
D: .
V: TRBV9
size: once
DNA: TGTGCCAGCAGCGTAGGAAGGACCGCTAATGAAAAACTGTTTTTT
CDR3: CASSVGRTANEKLFF

J: TRBJ2-3
D: TRBD2
V: TRBV18
size: .
DNA: TGTGCCAGCTCGATAGAGGGACTAGAGAAAGATACGCAGTATTTT
CDR3: CASSIEGLEKDTQYF